Each of the 15 T cell receptor beta chains below was sequenced from the same sample in a study of blood T cell repertoires in COVID-19. The assay was immunoSEQ multiplex PCR, and TCRdb's table has in-frame clones only and misses some. The table lists some 400,000 clones, 90% to 95% of them singletons. The sample consisted of PBMCs or T cells enriched from blood (not recorded which). Source of these receptors: a woman aged 40 to 50 who had been exposed to COVID-19.

Turning to this clone: Mismatch with germline at one junction end may stem from a read error. The genes are TRBV7-3 and TRBJ1-1; perhaps TRBD1 as D (6 bases). Germline V gives CDR1 SGHTA, CDR2 FQGTGA. The CDR3 sequence is 13 residues long. CDR3 sequence reads: CASSLRTDTEAFF. CDR3 coding DNA: TGTGCCAGCAGTTTAAGGACAGACACTGAAGCTTTCTTT.

The chain carries TRBV30 and TRBJ1-2; D remains ambiguous. With 5 bases removed from V and 0 bases from J, the gap between germline ends came to 4 bases. CDR1 GTSNPN and CDR2 SVGIG come from the germline V gene (reference sequence). This CDR3 is 11 amino acids long. Here the CDR3 reads CAWSSNYGYTF. The CDR3 DNA reads TGTGCCTGGTCCTCTAACTATGGCTACACCTTC.

The CDR3 DNA is TGTGCCAGCAGCTTAGTACAGATGGCCCAGCATTTT. It codes for CASSLVQMAQHF. The chain employs TRBV7-2 and TRBJ1-5; D uncertain. Between the trimmed V and J ends, which lost 1 base and 11 bases, there was a span of 9 bases. This CDR3 has 12 amino acids. Germline V gene sequence: CDR1 SGHTA, CDR2 FQGNSA. Full variable domain (outside the CDR3, taken from reference TRBV7-2 and TRBJ1-5): GAGVSQSPSNKVTEKGKDVELRCDPISGHTALYWYRQSLGQGLEFLIYFQGNSAPDKSGLPSDRFSAERTGGSVSTLTIQRTQQEDSAVYLCASSLVQMAQHFGDGTRLSIL.

The rearrangement joins TRBV7-9 to TRBJ1-1, with D unclear. The germline CDR1 and CDR2 sequences are SEHNR and FQNEAQ (reference sequence). Deletions cut 0 bases from V and 1 base from J, with 3 bases between. The CDR3 runs to 13 residues. The CDR3 DNA reads TGTGCCAGCAGCTTAGCAGCGAACACTGAAGCTTTCTTT. This sequence encodes CASSLAANTEAFF.

As DNA, the CDR3 is TGTGCCAGCAGTGAATCGCAAGCTAGCGGGGGGACTAACCAGTACTTC. Translated, it gives CASSESQASGGTNQYF. J is TRBJ2-5 and V is TRBV6-1; 11 bases match TRBD2. This CDR3 is built from 16 residues. Trimming at V came to 2 bases and at J to 10 bases, leaving 12 bases not matched to a gene. CDR1 and CDR2 (germline): MNHNS, SASEGT.

This rearrangement joins TRBV12-5 to TRBJ1-1; 8 bases agree with TRBD1. V was pared by 0 bases and J by 4 bases, with 4 bases of the junction left unmatched. Looked up from germline, CDR1 is LGHNT and CDR2 is FRNRAP. This CDR3 is built from 15 residues. The CDR3 DNA follows: TGTGCTAGTGGTTTGGTTGGACAGGGAGGCACTGAAGCTTTCTTT. Amino acid sequence: CASGLVGQGGTEAFF. Using reference TRBV12-5 and TRBJ1-1 for the parts outside the CDR3, the full variable domain is DARVTQTPRHKVTEMGQEVTMRCQPILGHNTVFWYRQTMMQGLELLAYFRNRAPLDDSGMPKDRFSAEMPDATLATLKIQPSEPRDSAVYFCASGLVGQGGTEAFFGQGTRLTVV.

The chain is built from TRBV29-1 and TRBJ1-2, with D tentatively TRBD1 (6 bases). CDR1 is SQVTM, CDR2 ANQGSEA, per germline. The CDR3 spans 11 residues. V was cut by 5 bases and J by 8 bases, with 12 bases left in between. The CDR3 DNA reads as TGCAGCGTTCAATCAGGGGTAGGCTACACCTTC. Translated, it gives CSVQSGVGYTF.

The chain links TRBV7-9 to TRBJ1-3, with unresolved D. Per germline, CDR1 SEHNR and CDR2 FQNEAQ (reference sequence). V was shortened by 0 bases and J by 1 base, with 10 bases between the two germline ends. This CDR3 region has 16 residues. DNA of the CDR3: TGTGCCAGCAGCTTAGCTAATGGGAGGTCTGGAAACACCATATATTTT. Translation: CASSLANGRSGNTIYF. Combining the CDR3 with reference TRBV7-9 and TRBJ1-3 gives the whole variable domain DTGVSQNPRHKITKRGQNVTFRCDPISEHNRLYWYRQTLGQGPEFLTYFQNEAQLEKSRLLSDRFSAERPKGSFSTLEIQRTEQGDSAMYLCASSLANGRSGNTIYFGEGSWLTVV.

This chain links TRBV18 with TRBJ1-1, with 8 bases that match TRBD1. Germline V gene sequence: CDR1 KGHSH, CDR2 LQKENI. The CDR3 consists of 14 residues. The V gene end was trimmed by 6 bases and the J gene end by 0 bases; junction bases not matched to a gene: 3. The CDR3 here is CASSVDRVNTEAFF. CDR3 sequence (DNA): TGTGCCAGCTCGGTGGACAGGGTGAACACTGAAGCTTTCTTT.

The genes are TRBV30 and TRBJ1-3; TRBD1 is a possible D gene (6 bases). Germline lookup yields CDR1 GTSNPN and CDR2 SVGIG (reference sequence). This CDR3 has 15 residues. Trimming stripped 5 bases from V and 0 bases from J, with 14 bases between. The CDR3 loop is CAWDPGHYSGNTIYF. CDR3 nucleotides: TGTGCCTGGGACCCGGGACATTACTCTGGAAACACCATATATTTT.

The chain combines TRBV7-2 with TRBJ2-3; possible D gene TRBD1, 5 bases. Germline values: CDR1 SGHTA, CDR2 FQGNSA. The CDR3 is 13 amino acids. V lost 2 bases, J lost 6 bases, and 9 bases lay in between. The DNA for the CDR3 is TGTGCCAGCAGCTTAAGCAGGGCTGATACGCAGTATTTT. Encoded protein: CASSLSRADTQYF. Complete variable domain (other parts from reference TRBV7-2 and TRBJ2-3): GAGVSQSPSNKVTEKGKDVELRCDPISGHTALYWYRQSLGQGLEFLIYFQGNSAPDKSGLPSDRFSAERTGGSVSTLTIQRTQQEDSAVYLCASSLSRADTQYFGPGTRLTVL.

This chain joins TRBV9 and TRBJ2-3; 8 bases agree with TRBD1. This CDR3 contains 17 residues. Germline V CDR1 and CDR2: SGDLS, YYNGEE. J gave up 2 bases and V 4 bases, and 12 bases lay outside the gene matches. Written as DNA, the CDR3 is TGTGCCAGCAGCCCAACAGGGGGGCCTAGAATCACAGATACGCAGTATTTT. This codes for CASSPTGGPRITDTQYF.

The chain links TRBV6-5 to TRBJ2-5; TRBD1 agrees at 9 bases. This CDR3 is 14 amino acids long. V trimming: 7 bases; J trimming: 5 bases; junction bases outside the gene matches: 8. CDR1 and CDR2 (germline): MNHEY, SVGAGI. CDR3 loop: CASTEGQGWETQYF. The CDR3 coding sequence is TGTGCCAGCACCGAGGGACAGGGATGGGAGACCCAGTACTTC.

This chain connects TRBV18 to TRBJ2-5; D might be TRBD2 (6 bases). Germline CDR1 reads KGHSH; CDR2 reads LQKENI. With 5 bases removed from V and 5 bases from J, the gap between germline ends came to 18 bases. This CDR3 contains 15 residues. The CDR3 here is CASSKPAEGWETQYF. As DNA, the CDR3 is TGTGCCAGCTCAAAACCCGCGGAGGGGTGGGAGACCCAGTACTTC.

The chain carries TRBV18 and TRBJ2-1; TRBD2 is a possible D gene (6 bases). Deletions cut 4 bases from V and 4 bases from J, with 14 bases between. The germline V gene has CDR1 KGHSH and CDR2 LQKENI. This CDR3 is built from 15 residues. The DNA of the CDR3 is TGTGCCAGCTCACTACTTAGCGGAGAATACAATGAGCAGTTCTTC. Translated, it gives CASSLLSGEYNEQFF.